Listed below are T cell receptor beta chains from one sample, sequenced in a study of response to subunit inactivated influenza vaccine. TCRdb processed the RT-PCR reads anew with MiXCR; each CDR3 protein has one entry. This sample has about 240,000 distinct CDR3 sequences, with 9.5% to 15% found just once. Sequences were derived from non-naive T cells sorted from PBMCs, sampled approximately 15 days before vaccination. The receptors were sampled from a man between 45 and 60 years old who received an inactivated influenza vaccine. Both conserved end residues are part of each CDR3. The D gene is left open where the match is weak. Expanded clones are given a class, and other clones once, few, many or no size at all.

V	D	size	J	DNA	CDR3
TRBV6-1	-	few	TRBJ1-5	TGTGCCAGCAGTGAAGCGACGGATCAGCCCCAGCATTTT	CASSEATDQPQHF
TRBV28	-	-	TRBJ2-7	TGTGCCAGCACCCTTCAGGGGTCCTCCTACGAGCAGTACTTC	CASTLQGSSYEQYF
TRBV27	TRBD1	few	TRBJ2-7	TGTGCCAGCAGTCAGGGGACAGGGGGGACCTACGAGCAGTACTTC	CASSQGTGGTYEQYF
TRBV20-1	-	few	TRBJ1-5	TGCAGTGCGGACGGGTGGAATCAGCCCCAGCATTTT	CSADGWNQPQHF
TRBV5-1	-	-	TRBJ2-5	TGCGCCAGCAGCTTTTGGACAGCTAAAGAGACCCAGTACTTC	CASSFWTAKETQYF
TRBV15	-	few	TRBJ2-7	TGTGCCACCAGCAGAGAGCTGTGGTCTCCCCACTCCTACGAGCAGTACTTC	CATSRELWSPHSYEQYF
TRBV12-3/TRBV12-4	TRBD1	many	TRBJ2-2	TGTGCCAGCAGCCACACCGGGACAGGGACCGGGGAGCTGTTTTTT	CASSHTGTGTGELFF
TRBV5-1	TRBD2	many	TRBJ2-5	TGCGCCAGCAGCTCGACTAGCGGGGGGGTAGTAGAGACCCAGTACTTC	CASSSTSGGVVETQYF
TRBV7-2	TRBD1	-	TRBJ2-7	TGTGCCAGCAGCCCCATGCCAGACAGGGCCTACGAGCAGTACTTC	CASSPMPDRAYEQYF
TRBV20-1	-	-	TRBJ2-5	TGCAGTGCTAGAGACGGGGATAACCAAGAGACCCAGTACTTC	CSARDGDNQETQYF
TRBV7-3	TRBD1	-	TRBJ2-5	TGTTCCAGCAGCTTAGATGGACAGGGGCAAGAGACCCAGTACTTC	CSSSLDGQGQETQYF
TRBV11-2	-	-	TRBJ2-7	TGTGCCAGCAGCTTAGGGCCCAGGTACTACGAGCAGTACTTC	CASSLGPRYYEQYF
TRBV12-3/TRBV12-4	-	many	TRBJ2-1	TGTGCCAGCAGTTTTAGAGGTGGCACACGGGGAGAGCAGTTCTTC	CASSFRGGTRGEQFF
TRBV20-1	-	few	TRBJ1-1	TGCAGTGCTAGAGATCGAGACCCTCCCTGGGGAGCTTTCTTT	CSARDRDPPWGAFF
TRBV7-8	TRBD2	few	TRBJ2-2	TGTGCCAGCAGCAAAAGCGGGGGGACGAACACCGGGGAGCTGTTTTTT	CASSKSGGTNTGELFF
TRBV6-2/TRBV6-3	-	-	TRBJ2-3	TGTGCCAGCAGCCGCCCGTTTGACAACACAGATACGCAGTATTTT	CASSRPFDNTDTQYF
TRBV24-1	-	many	TRBJ2-5	TGTGCCACCAGTGATTGGCAGACAGGACCTCAAGAGACCCAGTACTTC	CATSDWQTGPQETQYF
TRBV5-1	-	many	TRBJ2-1	TGCGCCAGCAGCTTGGCCCAGATCAATGAGCAGTTCTTC	CASSLAQINEQFF
TRBV6-2/TRBV6-3	TRBD1	-	TRBJ2-6	TGTGCCAGCCGCACCAGGGGATCCGGGACAGGGGGCTCTGGGGCCAACGTCCTGACTTTC	CASRTRGSGTGGSGANVLTF
TRBV2	-	many	TRBJ2-1	TGTGCCAGCAGCGAGAAAACAGGCTACAATGAGCAGTTCTTC	CASSEKTGYNEQFF
TRBV9	-	-	TRBJ2-7	TGTGCCAGCAGCCCCCATCTGGACACGTTCTACGAGCAGTACTTC	CASSPHLDTFYEQYF